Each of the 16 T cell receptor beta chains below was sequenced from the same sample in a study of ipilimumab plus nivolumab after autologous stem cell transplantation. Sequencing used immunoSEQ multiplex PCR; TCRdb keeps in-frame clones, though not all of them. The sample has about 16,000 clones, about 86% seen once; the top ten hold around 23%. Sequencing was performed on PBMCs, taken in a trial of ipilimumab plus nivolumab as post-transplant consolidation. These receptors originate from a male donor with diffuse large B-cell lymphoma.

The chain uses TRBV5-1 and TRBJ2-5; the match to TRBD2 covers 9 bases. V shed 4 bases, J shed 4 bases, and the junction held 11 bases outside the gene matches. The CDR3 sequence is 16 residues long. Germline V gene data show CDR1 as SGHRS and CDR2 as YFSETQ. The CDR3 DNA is TGCGCCAGCAGCCTACTTGGCGGGGGGGCTGGAGAGACCCAGTACTTC. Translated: CASSLLGGGAGETQYF.

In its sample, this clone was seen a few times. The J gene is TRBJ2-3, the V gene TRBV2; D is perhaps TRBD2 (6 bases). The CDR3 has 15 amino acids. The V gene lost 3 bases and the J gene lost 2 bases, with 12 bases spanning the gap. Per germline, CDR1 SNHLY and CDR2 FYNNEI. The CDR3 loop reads CASSEDGGDTDTQYF. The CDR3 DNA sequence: TGTGCCAGCAGTGAGGACGGAGGGGACACAGATACGCAGTATTTT.

The CDR3 DNA follows: TGTGCCAGCAGTTCCCCCGGAGGGATCACTGAAGCTTTCTTT. It encodes CASSSPGGITEAFF. The V gene is TRBV25-1, the J gene TRBJ1-1, with no clear D. V lost 5 bases and J lost 4, with 14 bases in between. Germline V CDR1 and CDR2: MGHDK, SYGVNS. The CDR3 contains 14 residues.

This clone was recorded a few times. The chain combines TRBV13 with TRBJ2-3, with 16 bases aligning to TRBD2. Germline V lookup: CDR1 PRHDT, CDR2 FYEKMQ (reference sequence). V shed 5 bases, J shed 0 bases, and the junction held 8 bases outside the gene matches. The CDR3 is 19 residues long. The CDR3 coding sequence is TGTGCCAGCAGCGGGCCGGGGACTAGCGGGGGGGCTAGCACAGATACGCAGTATTTT. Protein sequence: CASSGPGTSGGASTDTQYF. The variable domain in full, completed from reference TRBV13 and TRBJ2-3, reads AAGVIQSPRHLIKEKRETATLKCYPIPRHDTVYWYQQGPGQDPQFLISFYEKMQSDKGSIPDRFSAQQFSDYHSELNMSSLELGDSALYFCASSGPGTSGGASTDTQYFGPGTRLTVL.

The CDR3 region is CASLRRDRESYEQYF. The CDR3 DNA sequence: TGTGCCAGCCTTAGACGGGACAGGGAATCCTACGAGCAGTACTTC. V usage is TRBV2 and J usage is TRBJ2-7; 9 nucleotides line up with TRBD1. Germline V gives CDR1 SNHLY, CDR2 FYNNEI. Trimming removed 8 bases from V and 1 base from J; junction bases left unmatched: 9. The CDR3 runs to 15 residues.

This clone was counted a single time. The CDR3 coding sequence is TGTGCCAGCAGCCAAGATGCCTTAATGGAAGCTTTCTTT. Protein product: CASSQDALMEAFF. V is TRBV4-2 and J is TRBJ1-1; D is undetermined. CDR1 is LGHNA, CDR2 YNFKEQ, per germline. Trimming removed 0 bases at V and 8 bases at J, with 10 bases between. The CDR3 contains 13 residues.

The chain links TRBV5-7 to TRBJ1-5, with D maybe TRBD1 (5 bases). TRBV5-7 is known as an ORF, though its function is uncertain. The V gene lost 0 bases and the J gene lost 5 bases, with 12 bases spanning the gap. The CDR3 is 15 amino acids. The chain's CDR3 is CASSLGGGGYQPQHF. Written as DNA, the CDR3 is TGTGCCAGCAGCTTGGGGGGCGGGGGGTATCAGCCCCAGCATTTT.

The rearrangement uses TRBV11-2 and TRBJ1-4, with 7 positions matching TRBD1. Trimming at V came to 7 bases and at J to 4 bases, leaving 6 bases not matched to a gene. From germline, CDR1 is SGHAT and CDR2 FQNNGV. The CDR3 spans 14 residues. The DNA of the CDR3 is TGTGCCAGCACAAACAGGGGAATTAATGAAAAACTGTTTTTT. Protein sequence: CASTNRGINEKLFF.

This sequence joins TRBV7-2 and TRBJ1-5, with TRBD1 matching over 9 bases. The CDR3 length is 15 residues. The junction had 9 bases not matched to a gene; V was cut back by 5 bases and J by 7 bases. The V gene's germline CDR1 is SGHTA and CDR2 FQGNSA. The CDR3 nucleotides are TGTGCCAGCAGCCCGACAGGGGGAGTAAGGCAGCCCCAGCATTTT. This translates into CASSPTGGVRQPQHF.

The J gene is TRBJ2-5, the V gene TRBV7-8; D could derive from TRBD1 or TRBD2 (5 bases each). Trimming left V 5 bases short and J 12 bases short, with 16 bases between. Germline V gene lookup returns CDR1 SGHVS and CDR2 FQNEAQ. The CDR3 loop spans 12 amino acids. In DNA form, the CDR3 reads TGTGCCAGCAGCAGAGACCGGGACGGAAAGTACTTC. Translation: CASSRDRDGKYF. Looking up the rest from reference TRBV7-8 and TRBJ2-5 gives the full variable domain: GAGVSQSPRYKVAKRGQDVALRCDPISGHVSLFWYQQALGQGPEFLTYFQNEAQLDKSGLPSDRFFAERPEGSVSTLKIQRTQQEDSAVYLCASSRDRDGKYFGPGTRLLVL.

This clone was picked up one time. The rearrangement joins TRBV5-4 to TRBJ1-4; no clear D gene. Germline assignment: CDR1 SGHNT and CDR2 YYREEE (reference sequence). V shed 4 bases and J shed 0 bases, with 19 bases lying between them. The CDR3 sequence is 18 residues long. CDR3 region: CASSPNTGSIATNEKLFF. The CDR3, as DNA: TGTGCCAGCAGCCCAAACACGGGGTCCATAGCAACTAATGAAAAACTGTTTTTT.

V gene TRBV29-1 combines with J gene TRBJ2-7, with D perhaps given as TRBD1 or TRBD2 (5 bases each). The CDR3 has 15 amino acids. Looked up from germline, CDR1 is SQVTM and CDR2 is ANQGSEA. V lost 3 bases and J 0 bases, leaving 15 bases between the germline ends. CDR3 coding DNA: TGCAGCGTTGAGTCTCGGGACGATTCCTCCTACGAGCAGTACTTC. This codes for CSVESRDDSSYEQYF.

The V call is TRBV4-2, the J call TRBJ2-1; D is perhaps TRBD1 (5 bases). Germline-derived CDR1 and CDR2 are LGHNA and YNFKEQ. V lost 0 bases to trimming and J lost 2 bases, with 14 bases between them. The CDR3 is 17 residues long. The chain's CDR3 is CASSQDIGVIPYNEQFF. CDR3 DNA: TGTGCCAGCAGCCAAGATATAGGGGTAATCCCCTACAATGAGCAGTTCTTC.

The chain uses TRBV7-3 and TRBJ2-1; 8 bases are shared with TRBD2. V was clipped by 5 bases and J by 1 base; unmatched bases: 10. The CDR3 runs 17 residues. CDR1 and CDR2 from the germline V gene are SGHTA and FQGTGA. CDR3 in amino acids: CASSPSGGAGSYNEQFF. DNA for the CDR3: TGTGCCAGCAGCCCCTCGGGGGGGGCAGGTTCCTACAATGAGCAGTTCTTC.

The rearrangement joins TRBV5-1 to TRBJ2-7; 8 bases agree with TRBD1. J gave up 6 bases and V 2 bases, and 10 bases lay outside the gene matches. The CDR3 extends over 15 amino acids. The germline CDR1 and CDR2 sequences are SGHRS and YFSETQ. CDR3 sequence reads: CASSLRARGRGEQYF. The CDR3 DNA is TGCGCCAGCAGCTTACGGGCCAGGGGGCGAGGCGAGCAGTACTTC.

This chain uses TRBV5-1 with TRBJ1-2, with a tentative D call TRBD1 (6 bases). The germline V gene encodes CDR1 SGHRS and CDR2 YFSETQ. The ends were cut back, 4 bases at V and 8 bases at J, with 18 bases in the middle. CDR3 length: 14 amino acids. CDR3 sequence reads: CASSPVGGPSGYTF. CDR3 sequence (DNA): TGCGCCAGCAGCCCCGTGGGGGGCCCATCGGGCTACACCTTC.